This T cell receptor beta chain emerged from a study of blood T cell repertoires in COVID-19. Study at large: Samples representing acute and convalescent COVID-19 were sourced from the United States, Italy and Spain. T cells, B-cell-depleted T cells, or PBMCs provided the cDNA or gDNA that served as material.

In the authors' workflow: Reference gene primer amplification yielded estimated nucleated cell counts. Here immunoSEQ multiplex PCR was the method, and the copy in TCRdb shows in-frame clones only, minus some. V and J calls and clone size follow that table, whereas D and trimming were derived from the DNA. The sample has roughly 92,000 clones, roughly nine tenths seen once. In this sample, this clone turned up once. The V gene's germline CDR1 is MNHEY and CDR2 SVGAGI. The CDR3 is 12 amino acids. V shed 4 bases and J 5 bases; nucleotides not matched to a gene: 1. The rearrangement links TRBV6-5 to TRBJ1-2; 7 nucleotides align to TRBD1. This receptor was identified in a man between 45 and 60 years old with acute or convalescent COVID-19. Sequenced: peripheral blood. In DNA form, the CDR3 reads TGTGCCAGCAGTTCGACAGGGTATGGCTACACCTTC. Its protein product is CASSSTGYGYTF.